The 9 T cell receptor beta chains below were found in one sample sequenced in a study of T cells in women clearing cervical HPV infection. Measured with immunoSEQ multiplex PCR; TCRdb has only the in-frame clones, and not every one. The sample totals roughly 22,000 clones. Sample: blood buffy coat. The receptors were gathered from a woman aged 18-69 years with a cervical HPV16 infection that either progressed to CIN3+ or cleared (not recorded which).

On this clone: The CDR3 end lies 3 residues beyond the end of the read and is filled in from the germline J gene. The chain recombines TRBV7-9 with TRBJ2-1; tentatively, D is TRBD2 (6 bases). This CDR3 region has 15 residues. Germline assignment: CDR1 SEHNR and CDR2 FQNEAQ (reference sequence). Trimming took 2 bases from V and 4 from J, leaving 12 bases between them. The CDR3 DNA, read in part, is TGTGCCAGCAGCTTAAGGGGTGGGAGGTACAATGAG. Encoded protein: CASSLRGGRYNE. The complete CDR3 sequence is CASSLRGGRYNEQFF. The complete variable domain, with remaining parts taken from reference TRBV7-9 and TRBJ2-1, reads DTGVSQNPRHKITKRGQNVTFRCDPISEHNRLYWYRQTLGQGPEFLTYFQNEAQLEKSRLLSDRFSAERPKGSFSTLEIQRTEQGDSAMYLCASSLRGGRYNEQFFGPGTRLTVL.

With regard to this clone: The missing CDR3 end, 3 residues past where the read stops, is filled in from the germline J gene. The chain links TRBV6-1 to TRBJ1-2, with D perhaps TRBD1 (6 bases). The CDR3 has 13 residues. Germline values: CDR1 MNHNS, CDR2 SASEGT. The CDR3 sequence is CASSDLQGRGYTF. The CDR3 bases that were read are TGTGCCAGCAGTGATTTACAGGGAAGGGGC.

As for this clone: Its ends do not fully match the called genes, so a read error is possible. Partial CDR3 DNA: TGTGCCAGCAGTGAGGCAGCGGGAGGCACCGATACG. Translated: CASSEAAGGTDT. The full CDR3 protein is CASSEAAGGTDTQYF. The J gene is TRBJ2-3, the V gene TRBV6-1; 9 bases are shared with TRBD2. Read data end 3 residues before the CDR3 end; the end is taken from the germline J gene. Germline assignment: CDR1 MNHNS and CDR2 SASEGT. This CDR3 is built from 15 residues.

Remarks on this clone: The read halts 3 residues ahead of the CDR3 end, with the missing end drawn from the germline J gene. This chain uses TRBV29-1 with TRBJ1-2; 11 bases fit TRBD1. This CDR3 contains 13 residues. Germline V gene lookup returns CDR1 SQVTM and CDR2 ANQGSEA. V dropped 5 bases and J dropped 7; count of bases not matched to a gene: 6. The CDR3 sequence is CSVQDRGRFGYTF. The DNA read from the CDR3 is TGCAGCGTTCAGGACAGGGGGCGTTTTGGC.

CDR3 DNA, as far as it was read: TGTGCCAGCAGCTTTTCCCACGGGGAGCCAGTCTCTGGAAACACC. Protein: CASSFSHGEPVSGNT. The CDR3 as a whole reads CASSFSHGEPVSGNTIYF. The chain combines TRBV28 with TRBJ1-3; D is undetermined. Read coverage stops 3 residues before the CDR3 terminus; the germline J gene supplies the remainder. V was cut by 6 bases and J by 0 bases, with 21 bases left in between. CDR1 is MDHEN, CDR2 SYDVKM, per germline. CDR3 length equals 18 residues.

Of note for this clone: The read ends 3 residues before the CDR3 terminus; that terminus is restored from the germline J gene. The chain combines TRBV29-1 with TRBJ2-3, with D uncertain. Per the germline V gene, CDR1 is SQVTM and CDR2 is ANQGSEA. This CDR3 has 13 residues. V lost 7 bases and J 2 bases, leaving 13 bases between the germline ends. The CDR3 reads CSGRSDTTDTQYF. The sequenced part of the CDR3 DNA is TGCAGCGGTCGAAGTGACACCACAGATACG.

On this clone: Read sequence stops 3 residues before the CDR3 end, and the germline J gene provides the missing end. This rearrangement joins TRBV7-6 to TRBJ2-6, with 8 bases aligning to TRBD1. The CDR3 spans 17 residues. CDR1 is SGHVS, CDR2 FNYEAQ, per germline. The V and J ends lost 5 bases and 3 bases, in that order; junction bases with no gene match: 9. The sequenced CDR3 bases are TGTGCCAGCAGCGCCGGGACAGGAACAGGTGGGGCCAACGTC. Translating gives CASSAGTGTGGANV. The entire CDR3 protein is CASSAGTGTGGANVLTF.

Incomplete CDR3 DNA: TGTGCCAGCAGTGGGGGACAGGGTCGCCCTGGGGCCAACGTC. Translated: CASSGGQGRPGANV. The whole CDR3 protein is CASSGGQGRPGANVLTF. The chain joins TRBV2 to TRBJ2-6; 9 nucleotides agree with TRBD1. The read ends 3 residues before the CDR3 terminus; that terminus is restored from the germline J gene. Germline V lookup: CDR1 SNHLY, CDR2 FYNNEI. V lost 4 bases to trimming and J lost 2 bases; unmatched junction nucleotides: 6. The CDR3 runs to 17 residues.

As for this clone: The observed sequence ends 3 residues before the CDR3 terminus, with the missing tail filled in from the germline J gene. The chain combines TRBV5-6 with TRBJ2-2; D not certain. Germline V lookup: CDR1 SGHDT, CDR2 YYEEEE. The CDR3 has 13 amino acids. V shed 0 bases and J shed 3 bases, with 3 bases lying between them. The CDR3 reads CASSLVDTGELFF. CDR3 DNA, as far as it was read: TGTGCCAGCAGCTTGGTCGACACCGGGGAG.